Below, 30 T cell receptor beta chains from the same sample are listed, as sequenced in a study of early T cells in non-severe SARS-CoV-2 infection. TCRdb processed the 5' RACE reads anew with MiXCR; each CDR3 protein has one entry. The sample comprises 85,000 to 100,000 distinct CDR3 sequences, approximately 11% of which are singletons, and just over 4.5% rests with the top ten. Sequencing used whole blood, obtained at baseline. These receptors all come from an adult who was a healthcare worker with PCR-confirmed SARS-CoV-2 infection or an uninfected control (not recorded which).

This clonotype turned up a few times. The CDR3, as DNA: TGCAGTGCGAATAGCGGGAGGCAAGGCTACGAGCAGTACTTC. Protein product: CSANSGRQGYEQYF. The chain joins TRBV20-1 to TRBJ2-7, with 10 nucleotides matching TRBD2. The CDR3 length is 14 residues. J lost 3 bases, V lost 6 bases, and 8 bases had no gene match. Germline assignment: CDR1 DFQATT and CDR2 SNEGSKA (reference sequence).

This clonotype has only a few counts. This chain connects TRBV18 to TRBJ2-3, with 8 bases fitting TRBD2. CDR3 length equals 17 residues. V gave up 4 bases and J gave up 4 bases; unmatched junction bases: 13. Germline CDR1 and CDR2: KGHSH and LQKENI. The CDR3 nucleotides read TGTGCCAGCTCACTCCACCATGCGGGACTAGTCTCAGATACGCAGTATTTT. Translation gives CASSLHHAGLVSDTQYF.

The chain has TRBV27 and TRBJ2-3; D uncertain. CDR1 and CDR2 from the germline V gene are MNHEY and SMNVEV (reference sequence). CDR3 length equals 17 residues. The V end lost 5 bases, the J end lost 2 bases, and 20 bases lay between the germline ends. Here the CDR3 DNA reads TGTGCCAGCAGTCCCGGAAAAGAACGTAGTATCACAGATACGCAGTATTTT. The encoded protein is CASSPGKERSITDTQYF.

The table lists this clonotype with many counts. This chain links TRBV6-2 or TRBV6-3 with TRBJ2-1, with TRBD2 matching 10 bases. CDR3 length equals 16 residues. Trimming removed 4 bases from V and 4 bases from J; junction bases left unmatched: 7. Germline CDR1 reads MNHEY; CDR2 reads SVGEGT. As DNA, the CDR3 is TGTGCCAGCAGTTTCTCGGGACTAGCGTTTTACAATGAGCAGTTCTTC. Translation gives CASSFSGLAFYNEQFF.

This clonotype was counted at least ten times. The chain employs TRBV12-3 or TRBV12-4 and TRBJ2-1; no clear D gene. The CDR3 is 13 residues long. Trimming removed 7 bases at V and 0 bases at J, with 7 bases between. The CDR3 region has the DNA TGTGCCAGCAAGAAGGGCTCCTACAATGAGCAGTTCTTC. Amino acid sequence: CASKKGSYNEQFF.

This chain uses TRBV5-1 with TRBJ2-1; no clear D. Trimming removed 2 bases from V and 0 bases from J, with 9 bases in between. In germline, CDR1 is SGHRS, CDR2 YFSETQ. CDR3 length: 15 amino acids. DNA of the CDR3: TGCGCCAGCAGCTTTCGACCTAGCTCCTACAATGAGCAGTTCTTC. It specifies CASSFRPSSYNEQFF.

Ten or more counts support this clonotype. V usage is TRBV6-1 and J usage is TRBJ2-1; 7 positions agree with TRBD1. CDR3 length: 14 amino acids. CDR1 is MNHNS and CDR2 is SASEGT in the germline V gene. Unmatched junction bases numbered 5, after V lost 4 bases and J lost 5 bases. CDR3 region: CASSAGTANNEQFF. The CDR3, as DNA: TGTGCCAGCAGTGCTGGGACAGCCAACAATGAGCAGTTCTTC.

This clonotype was counted ten times or more. The chain employs TRBV30 and TRBJ1-1, with D unclear. V was pared by 5 bases and J by 0 bases, with 25 bases between. Germline CDR1 and CDR2: GTSNPN and SVGIG (reference sequence). This CDR3 is built from 18 residues. CDR3 DNA: TGTGCCTGGGGCGCCACTACCGGGAGCTTCATTATGAACACTGAAGCTTTCTTT. It encodes CAWGATTGSFIMNTEAFF. Variable domain in full (rest from reference TRBV30 and TRBJ1-1): SQTIHQWPATLVQPVGSPLSLECTVEGTSNPNLYWYRQAAGRGLQLLFYSVGIGQISSEVPQNLSASRPQDRQFILSSKKLLLSDSGFYLCAWGATTGSFIMNTEAFFGQGTRLTVV.

This clonotype turned up a few times. This sequence joins TRBV2 and TRBJ2-2; 7 bases line up with TRBD2. This CDR3 is 14 amino acids long. With 8 bases clipped from V and 1 base from J, the junction kept 4 bases outside the gene matches. CDR1 is SNHLY and CDR2 is FYNNEI in the germline V gene. CDR3 nucleotide sequence: TGTGCCAGCGGGGAGGGGAGGAACACCGGGGAGCTGTTTTTT. This gives the protein CASGEGRNTGELFF.

A note on this clonotype: A single base separates this from a much larger clone, so it may be a read error. The chain is built from TRBV5-8 and TRBJ1-6, with D possibly matching TRBD1 (6 bases). The CDR3 consists of 20 residues. Germline values: CDR1 SGHTS, CDR2 YDEGEE. The CDR3 DNA reads as TGTGCCAGCAGCCACAATCGACCGACAGGAGAAAGCTCCTATAATTCACCCCCCCACTTT. Translation gives CASSHNRPTGESSYNSPPHF.

This chain uses TRBV29-1 with TRBJ2-7, with a weak D call TRBD2 (5 bases). Trimming took 6 bases from V and 2 from J, leaving 17 bases between them. Per the germline V gene, CDR1 is SQVTM and CDR2 is ANQGSEA. This CDR3 region has 14 residues. The CDR3 protein is CSVSLTRYPYEQYF. The CDR3 nucleotides read TGCAGCGTCTCCCTCACTAGGTACCCCTACGAGCAGTACTTC.

This clonotype was seen once. The V call is TRBV7-2, the J call TRBJ2-1, with a tentative D call TRBD2 (5 bases). CDR1 SGHTA and CDR2 FQGNSA come from the germline V gene. The V and J ends lost 4 bases and 10 bases respectively, with 11 bases between them. The CDR3 contains 12 residues. The DNA of the CDR3 is TGTGCCAGCAGCTCACAATGGGAGGAGCAGTTCTTC. Amino acids: CASSSQWEEQFF.

V usage is TRBV29-1 and J usage is TRBJ1-2; D possibly corresponds to TRBD1 (6 bases). This CDR3 region has 12 residues. The V gene's germline CDR1 is SQVTM and CDR2 ANQGSEA. V lost 2 bases, J lost 6 bases, and 10 bases lay in between. The CDR3 DNA reads as TGCAGCGTTGAAATTTCAGGGGATGGCTACACCTTC. It is translated as CSVEISGDGYTF. The full variable domain, its missing parts supplied by reference TRBV29-1 and TRBJ1-2, is SAVISQKPSRDICQRGTSLTIQCQVDSQVTMMFWYRQQPGQSLTLIATANQGSEATYESGFVIDKFPISRPNLTFSTLTVSNMSPEDSSIYLCSVEISGDGYTFGSGTRLTVV.

This clonotype was observed a handful of times. This chain links TRBV27 with TRBJ2-7, with a weak D call TRBD1 (7 bases). The CDR3 spans 15 residues. In germline, CDR1 is MNHEY, CDR2 SMNVEV (reference sequence). V was trimmed by 1 base and J by 5 bases, leaving 15 bases between them. CDR3 nucleotides: TGTGCCAGCAGTTTATTGCCGGGCGGGACAGACGAGCAGTACTTC. It is translated as CASSLLPGGTDEQYF.

This clonotype was seen only a few times. V gene TRBV28 combines with J gene TRBJ1-2; weak D call: TRBD1 (6 bases). With 6 bases removed from V and 4 bases from J, the gap between germline ends came to 12 bases. The CDR3 is made up of 13 amino acids. Germline V gene sequence: CDR1 MDHEN, CDR2 SYDVKM. The CDR3 DNA follows: TGTGCCAGCAGGTCGGACAGCCTCTATGGCTACACCTTC. This codes for CASRSDSLYGYTF.

This clonotype has more than one count but fewer than ten. The chain employs TRBV3-1 and TRBJ2-7; no clear D. The CDR3 is made up of 14 amino acids. V shed 5 bases and J shed 3 bases, with 14 bases lying between them. CDR1 and CDR2 from the germline V gene are LGHDT and YNNKEL (reference sequence). The CDR3 reads CASSLATEDYEQYF. The CDR3 coding sequence is TGTGCCAGCAGCTTAGCTACAGAAGACTACGAGCAGTACTTC.

At least ten counts were recorded for this clonotype. This chain links TRBV27 with TRBJ2-3; 12 bases fit TRBD1. V lost 5 bases to trimming and J lost 4 bases; unmatched junction nucleotides: 13. Germline CDR1 reads MNHEY; CDR2 reads SMNVEV (reference sequence). The CDR3 is 18 amino acids. In DNA, the CDR3 is TGTGCCAGCAGTCATTCCTCCGGGACAGGGGGCAACGCAGATACGCAGTATTTT. This encodes CASSHSSGTGGNADTQYF.

This clonotype was seen many times. The chain employs TRBV5-4 and TRBJ1-2; D perhaps matches TRBD1 (6 bases). The germline V and J ends were trimmed by 4 bases and 8 bases, with 12 bases remaining between them. CDR1 is SGHNT, CDR2 YYREEE, per germline (reference sequence). CDR3 size: 12 residues. The DNA for the CDR3 is TGTGCCAGCAGCCAACAGGGTTTCGGCTACACCTTC. Translated: CASSQQGFGYTF. The variable domain in full, with the rest retrieved from reference TRBV5-4 and TRBJ1-2, is ETGVTQSPTHLIKTRGQQVTLRCSSQSGHNTVSWYQQALGQGPQFIFQYYREEENGRGNFPPRFSGLQFPNYSSELNVNALELDDSALYLCASSQQGFGYTFGSGTRLTVV.

This clonotype was observed a few times. The J gene is TRBJ2-1, the V gene TRBV20-1, with no clear D. V was cut by 0 bases and J by 1 base, with 13 bases left in between. Germline V gene data show CDR1 as DFQATT and CDR2 as SNEGSKA (reference sequence). The CDR3 runs to 16 residues. The DNA of the CDR3 is TGCAGTGCTAGAGACCCTTCTCTGACTTCCTACAATGAGCAGTTCTTC. Protein: CSARDPSLTSYNEQFF.

This clonotype was found a few times. This chain joins TRBV7-6 and TRBJ2-3; no clear D gene. CDR1 and CDR2 from the germline V gene are SGHVS and FNYEAQ. V lost 5 bases to trimming and J lost 3 bases, with 6 bases between them. This CDR3 has 12 residues. The CDR3, as DNA: TGTGCCAGCAGCCCGATGACAGATACGCAGTATTTT. Amino acid sequence: CASSPMTDTQYF.

CDR3 sequence (DNA): TGTGCCACCAGTAAAGGGACCTATGGCTACACCTTC. Protein: CATSKGTYGYTF. V is TRBV24-1 and J is TRBJ1-2, with a possible D match to TRBD1 (5 bases). Germline CDR1 is KGHDR and CDR2 is SFDVKD. The CDR3 contains 12 residues. The V gene lost 6 bases and the J gene lost 4 bases, with 8 bases spanning the gap.

The gene calls are TRBV11-2 and TRBJ2-7; no clear D. The germline V gene has CDR1 SGHAT and CDR2 FQNNGV. The CDR3 contains 14 residues. Trimming removed 5 bases at V and 2 bases at J, with 13 bases between. The CDR3 loop is CASSPLSEAYEQYF. CDR3 DNA sequence: TGTGCCAGCAGCCCGCTATCAGAGGCCTACGAGCAGTACTTC.

This clonotype appeared a few times. This sequence joins TRBV7-2 and TRBJ1-2; maybe TRBD1 (5 bases). The CDR3 runs to 14 residues. The germline V gene has CDR1 SGHTA and CDR2 FQGNSA. Trimming removed 6 bases from V and 5 bases from J, with 16 bases in between. This CDR3 reads CASSTGTGTYGYTF. The CDR3 nucleotides are TGTGCCAGCAGTACCGGGACCGGCACTTATGGCTACACCTTC.

This clonotype has a count of ten or more. V gene TRBV19 combines with J gene TRBJ2-7; 9 nucleotides agree with TRBD1. The germline V gene encodes CDR1 LNHDA and CDR2 SQIVND (reference sequence). This CDR3 spans 16 amino acids. After removal of 5 bases from V and 4 bases from J, the junction contained 12 bases not matched to a gene. Here the CDR3 DNA reads TGTGCCAGTAGTTCACTACCGGGACAGGGCACTTACGAGCAGTACTTC. It is translated as CASSSLPGQGTYEQYF. The whole variable domain, remainder taken from reference TRBV19 and TRBJ2-7, is DGGITQSPKYLFRKEGQNVTLSCEQNLNHDAMYWYRQDPGQGLRLIYYSQIVNDFQKGDIAEGYSVSREKKESFPLTVTSAQKNPTAFYLCASSSLPGQGTYEQYFGPGTRLTVT.

This clonotype was seen a handful of times. The chain employs TRBV7-8 and TRBJ2-7; the D is unclear. Trimming stripped 5 bases from V and 2 bases from J, with 13 bases between. The CDR3 sequence is 14 residues long. Germline V gives CDR1 SGHVS, CDR2 FQNEAQ. CDR3 DNA: TGTGCCAGCAGCCCGGCCAGAATAACCTACGAGCAGTACTTC. Its translation: CASSPARITYEQYF. The complete variable domain, with remaining parts taken from reference TRBV7-8 and TRBJ2-7, reads GAGVSQSPRYKVAKRGQDVALRCDPISGHVSLFWYQQALGQGPEFLTYFQNEAQLDKSGLPSDRFFAERPEGSVSTLKIQRTQQEDSAVYLCASSPARITYEQYFGPGTRLTVT.

A few counts support this clonotype. The chain couples TRBV7-9 to TRBJ2-1; D perhaps matches TRBD1 (5 bases). V was clipped by 3 bases and J by 0 bases, with 24 bases between them. The germline CDR1 and CDR2 sequences are SEHNR and FQNEAQ (reference sequence). The CDR3 totals 20 residues. The CDR3 bases are TGTGCCAGCAGCTTCGGTTTAGGGGTCCAGCTGCGTAGCTCCTACAATGAGCAGTTCTTC. Protein product: CASSFGLGVQLRSSYNEQFF.

V and J are TRBV5-4 and TRBJ2-1; D not resolved. V lost 4 bases, J lost 2 bases, and 10 bases lay in between. Looked up from germline, CDR1 is SGHNT and CDR2 is YYREEE (reference sequence). The CDR3 covers 14 residues. CDR3 region: CASSLGPTYNEQFF. DNA for the CDR3: TGTGCCAGCAGCCTCGGACCGACCTACAATGAGCAGTTCTTC. Full variable domain (remainder filled in from reference TRBV5-4 and TRBJ2-1): ETGVTQSPTHLIKTRGQQVTLRCSSQSGHNTVSWYQQALGQGPQFIFQYYREEENGRGNFPPRFSGLQFPNYSSELNVNALELDDSALYLCASSLGPTYNEQFFGPGTRLTVL.

This clonotype has more than one count but fewer than ten. V is TRBV11-2 and J is TRBJ2-1; D remains ambiguous. V lost 2 bases, J lost 8 bases, and 13 bases lay in between. The CDR3 has 14 residues. Germline-derived CDR1 and CDR2 are SGHAT and FQNNGV. In nucleotides, the CDR3 is TGTGCCAGCAGCTTATCTAGTTGGATGGATGAGCAGTTCTTC. Protein: CASSLSSWMDEQFF.

The chain employs TRBV4-1 and TRBJ1-1; D is uncertain. Germline V gene sequence: CDR1 MGHRA, CDR2 YSYEKL. CDR3 length: 14 residues. The V gene lost 4 bases and the J gene lost 0 bases, with 9 bases spanning the gap. The CDR3, as DNA: TGCGCCAGCAGCCGGAACAGAGTGAACACTGAAGCTTTCTTT. It encodes CASSRNRVNTEAFF.

This clonotype was picked up many times. The chain joins TRBV24-1 to TRBJ1-6; D unclear. V gave up 5 bases and J gave up 4 bases, with 5 bases separating them. CDR1 is KGHDR, CDR2 SFDVKD, per germline. The CDR3 length is 13 residues. DNA of the CDR3: TGTGCCACCAGTGCGGATTATAATTCACCCCTCCACTTT. Its translation is CATSADYNSPLHF.